The source of this TCR beta chain is a study of monozygotic twins with inflammatory bowel disease. One entry per CDR3 protein, without DNA, is what TCRdb gives after re-calling the 5' RACE reads. In all, the sample yields 350,000 to 500,000 distinct CDR3 sequences. For this clonotype: Its matching antigen is unknown.

Every single donor had a roughly 2.5 ml blood sample drawn. Germline V gene lookup returns CDR1 MDHEN and CDR2 SYDVKM. CDR3 length: 12 residues. General observations from the study: Healthy co-twins showed greater TCRbeta diversity (inverse Simpson) than IBD patients. The analysis yielded no support for one strong signal or clonotype associated with IBD.

Material: blood. This clonotype was sampled from a human donor with ulcerative colitis or Crohn's disease, or a healthy co-twin of an affected twin (not recorded which). The gene calls are TRBV28 and TRBJ2-3; TCRdb's assignment of TRBD1 cannot be checked, as there is no DNA. This CDR3 reads CASSPRAYTQYF.